The clone carrying this T cell receptor (beta chain) was observed a handful of times. The antigen remains unidentified. The record originates from a study of cytotoxic CD8 clonotypes in ibrutinib-treated CLL. Findings of the study overall: Circulating CD8+ T-cell counts were tracked by baseline clonality, which exceeded that of age-matched healthy donors. Samples were collected at differing times from sustained-remission and progressing patients.

This CDR3 has 12 amino acids. V was pared by 4 bases and J by 6 bases, with 7 bases between. The V gene's germline CDR1 is MDHEN and CDR2 SYDVKM. The method was immunoSEQ multiplex PCR; TCRdb's version includes in-frame clones alone and lacks a portion of them. The sample carries more than 85,000 clones, approximately 71% recorded once. This specimen consisted of PBMCs, obtained after 24 months of ibrutinib treatment. The rearrangement joins TRBV28 to TRBJ1-5, with unresolved D. The sequence derives from a human donor with chronic lymphocytic leukemia. CDR3 region: CASSWGSQPQHF. In DNA, the CDR3 is TGTGCCAGCAGTTGGGGTTCTCAGCCCCAGCATTTT.